The 26 T cell receptor beta chains below come from one sample, sequenced in a study of blood T cells in healthy people across ages. The use of a sample-barcoded 5' primer and a J-beta primer mix characterized a second PCR of roughly 6 to 11 cycles. One entry per CDR3 protein results from TCRdb running MiXCR on the 5' RACE reads. The table lists roughly 1 million distinct CDR3 sequences, roughly 24% of them singletons, with less than 0.85% in the top ten. In addition, the sample was reused for a study of T cells of mothers and their children.

Input material: blood. These receptors came from a girl aged 2-10 years in good health.

This chain links TRBV7-9 with TRBJ1-4; 8 bases are shared with TRBD1. V was pared by 3 bases and J by 8 bases, with 11 bases of the junction left unmatched. The CDR3 totals 16 residues. CDR1 is SEHNR, CDR2 FQNEAQ, per germline (reference sequence). In DNA form, the CDR3 reads TGTGCCAGCAGCTTGGAAGGACAGGGAGAAAGAGAAAAACTGTTTTTT. This encodes CASSLEGQGEREKLFF.

This clonotype was picked up a small number of times. This sequence joins TRBV6-6 and TRBJ1-2, with D possibly being TRBD1 (5 bases). Trimming took 4 bases from V and 4 from J, leaving 10 bases between them. Germline loops: CDR1 MNHNY, CDR2 SVGAGI (reference sequence). This CDR3 is 13 amino acids long. The CDR3 loop reads CASSSPDIYGYTF. The CDR3 nucleotides read TGTGCCAGCAGTTCCCCGGACATCTATGGCTACACCTTC.

The chain carries TRBV15 and TRBJ2-5, with a possible D match to TRBD2 (6 bases). The DNA end lines up better with TRBJ2-1; the J call may be wrong. Germline V gives CDR1 LNHNV, CDR2 YYDKDF (reference sequence). CDR3 size: 16 residues. CDR3 bases: TGTGCCACCGAGTCCATCGGGAGTGACTCCTACAATGAGCAGTTCTTC. Encoded protein: CATESIGSDSYNEQFF.

This clonotype was seen more than once but under ten times. V gene TRBV29-1 combines with J gene TRBJ2-7; D tentatively fits TRBD1 or TRBD2 (5 bases each). Germline CDR1 is SQVTM and CDR2 is ANQGSEA. V shed 7 bases and J shed 6 bases, with 19 bases lying between them. The length of the CDR3 is 13 residues. CDR3 sequence reads: CSAEGTNHGEQYF. CDR3 DNA sequence: TGCAGCGCCGAGGGGACCAACCATGGCGAGCAGTACTTC.

The CDR3 sequence is CASSFLSGSTDTQYF. For the CDR3, the DNA is TGTGCCAGCAGCTTCCTCAGCGGTAGCACAGATACGCAGTATTTT. The genes are TRBV7-8 and TRBJ2-3, with a tentative D call TRBD2 (5 bases). CDR3 length: 15 amino acids. The V gene lost 3 bases and the J gene lost 0 bases, with 10 bases spanning the gap. Germline CDR1 is SGHVS and CDR2 is FQNEAQ.

This clonotype came up a few times. V usage is TRBV20-1 and J usage is TRBJ1-2; TRBD1 aligns across 10 bases. CDR3 length equals 15 residues. With 0 bases clipped from V and 7 bases from J, the junction kept 8 bases outside the gene matches. The germline V gene has CDR1 DFQATT and CDR2 SNEGSKA (reference sequence). CDR3 loop: CSARDKGQGKGGYTF. For the CDR3, the DNA is TGCAGTGCTAGAGATAAGGGACAGGGGAAAGGTGGCTACACCTTC.

The CDR3 here is CASSQGKYGYTF. The CDR3 DNA reads TGTGCCAGCAGTCAGGGGAAATACGGCTACACCTTC. The chain employs TRBV6-6 and TRBJ1-2, with D tentatively TRBD1 (6 bases). There are 12 residues in the CDR3. The germline V and J ends were trimmed by 5 bases and 8 bases, with 12 bases remaining between them. The germline V gene encodes CDR1 MNHNY and CDR2 SVGAGI (reference sequence).

The V call is TRBV10-2, the J call TRBJ2-5; tentative D call: TRBD2 (5 bases). The DNA end is a closer match to TRBJ2-7, so the J assignment may be wrong. The CDR3 covers 16 residues. Per the germline V gene, CDR1 is WSHSY and CDR2 is SAAADI. The CDR3 here is CASSDNSGLVTYEQYF. In nucleotides, the CDR3 is TGCGCCAGCAGTGATAATTCCGGACTGGTAACCTACGAGCAGTACTTC.

The chain has TRBV6-2 or TRBV6-3 and TRBJ2-5; D is unclear. Germline lookup yields CDR1 MNHEY and CDR2 SVGEGT. Trimming left V 3 bases short and J 3 bases short, with 26 bases between. The CDR3 length is 19 residues. The CDR3 protein is CASSYGFVASLSREETQYF. The CDR3 region has the DNA TGTGCCAGCAGTTATGGGTTCGTAGCTTCGTTGTCACGGGAAGAGACCCAGTACTTC.

This clonotype was seen a handful of times. The chain employs TRBV20-1 and TRBJ1-5; D is undetermined. The CDR3 length is 14 residues. Trimming left V 5 bases short and J 7 bases short, with 18 bases between. The V gene's germline CDR1 is DFQATT and CDR2 SNEGSKA (reference sequence). The CDR3 DNA reads TGCAGTGCTTCGACCTCGGGGTCGTGGCAGCCCCAGCATTTT. Amino acid sequence: CSASTSGSWQPQHF.

The rearrangement links TRBV16 to TRBJ1-1; D uncertain. CDR1 is KGHSY and CDR2 is FQNENV in the germline V gene. The CDR3 spans 14 residues. V lost 4 bases and J lost 0, with 9 bases in between. The CDR3 nucleotides read TGTGCCAGCAGCCTTGAGATAATGAACACTGAAGCTTTCTTT. It translates to CASSLEIMNTEAFF.

The rearrangement links TRBV12-3 or TRBV12-4 to TRBJ2-5; D perhaps matches TRBD1 (6 bases). This CDR3 region has 14 residues. With 5 bases removed from V and 5 bases from J, the gap between germline ends came to 15 bases. The CDR3 nucleotides are TGTGCCAGCAGTCAGGGGCCCCGTGGGGAGACCCAGTACTTC. This encodes CASSQGPRGETQYF.

The chain joins TRBV12-3 or TRBV12-4 to TRBJ1-1, with 7 bases that match TRBD1. V dropped 7 bases and J dropped 8; count of bases not matched to a gene: 7. The CDR3 runs 12 residues. DNA for the CDR3: TGTGCCAGCAACAACAGGGGATCCGAAGCTTTCTTT. It encodes CASNNRGSEAFF.

The rearrangement joins TRBV20-1 to TRBJ2-7, with TRBD1 as a possible D gene (5 bases). This CDR3 spans 16 amino acids. Trimming left V 0 bases short and J 5 bases short, with 20 bases between. Germline V lookup: CDR1 DFQATT, CDR2 SNEGSKA (reference sequence). The CDR3 here is CSARDLGRGSFNEQYF. CDR3 bases: TGCAGTGCTAGAGATCTAGGAAGGGGCAGTTTTAACGAGCAGTACTTC.

The chain couples TRBV20-1 to TRBJ2-5; D uncertain. V lost 5 bases and J 1 base, leaving 17 bases between the germline ends. From germline, CDR1 is DFQATT and CDR2 SNEGSKA (reference sequence). The CDR3 runs to 15 residues. This CDR3 is CSAGLGRRLQETQYF. Written as DNA, the CDR3 is TGCAGTGCTGGCCTAGGACGCCGCCTCCAAGAGACCCAGTACTTC.

This clonotype showed up just a few times. The V call is TRBV6-5, the J call TRBJ1-5, with D possibly being TRBD1 (6 bases). The CDR3 totals 13 residues. V dropped 5 bases and J dropped 7 bases, with 12 bases sitting between them. Per germline, CDR1 MNHEY and CDR2 SVGAGI. CDR3 sequence (DNA): TGTGCCAGCAGTGTCCAGGGGAGGCAGCCCCAGCATTTT. Encoded protein: CASSVQGRQPQHF.

The chain carries TRBV20-1 and TRBJ1-2; no firm D call. Germline CDR1 DFQATT, CDR2 SNEGSKA (reference sequence). V lost 2 bases, J lost 4 bases, and 8 bases lay in between. CDR3 size: 12 residues. As DNA, the CDR3 is TGCAGTGCTAGACGGGAGGCCTATGGCTACACCTTC. Its protein is CSARREAYGYTF.

This clonotype was recorded a few times. The chain uses TRBV29-1 and TRBJ1-1; D may be TRBD1 (5 bases). The CDR3 consists of 13 residues. V lost 3 bases, J lost 2 bases, and 10 bases lay in between. The germline gives CDR1 SQVTM, CDR2 ANQGSEA. DNA of the CDR3: TGCAGCGTTGAGGGGCACCTCAACACTGAAGCTTTCTTT. This gives the protein CSVEGHLNTEAFF.

In regard to this clonotype: A junction boundary mismatches the germline segment, possibly from a read error. This sequence joins TRBV7-7 and TRBJ2-6; D remains unclear. Looked up from germline, CDR1 is SSHAT and CDR2 is FNYEAQ (reference sequence). The CDR3 extends over 15 amino acids. The CDR3 is CASSPQWAGANVLTF. Here the CDR3 DNA reads TGTGCTAGCAGCCCCCAGTGGGCTGGGGCCAACGTCCTGACTTTC.

A few counts support this clonotype. The chain carries TRBV14 and TRBJ1-2; no clear D gene. This CDR3 spans 13 amino acids. Germline CDR1 is SGHDN and CDR2 is FVKESK. V dropped 4 bases and J dropped 8 bases, with 14 bases sitting between them. The CDR3 DNA reads TGTGCCAGCAGCCCGATACTAGCTTGGGGCTACACCTTC. The encoded protein is CASSPILAWGYTF.

This clonotype occurred a few times. The rearrangement links TRBV12-3 or TRBV12-4 to TRBJ1-3; the D gene is possibly TRBD1 (5 bases). CDR3 size: 15 residues. Trimming removed 5 bases from V and 2 bases from J, with 13 bases in between. In nucleotides, the CDR3 is TGTGCCAGCAGTACCGAAGGGGTCACTGGAAACACCATATATTTT. Its translation is CASSTEGVTGNTIYF.

The chain couples TRBV4-1 to TRBJ2-3; D not certain. With 1 base removed from V and 3 bases from J, the gap between germline ends came to 11 bases. From germline, CDR1 is MGHRA and CDR2 YSYEKL. The CDR3 covers 15 residues. CDR3 residues: CASSQARTWTDTQYF. DNA of the CDR3: TGCGCCAGCAGCCAAGCCAGAACTTGGACAGATACGCAGTATTTT.

The genes are TRBV14 and TRBJ2-1; 7 bases align to TRBD2. Per germline, CDR1 SGHDN and CDR2 FVKESK. The trim removed 5 bases at V and 6 bases at J, leaving 13 bases unmatched. CDR3 size: 16 residues. CDR3 loop: CASSYSEGLGLNEQFF. In DNA, the CDR3 is TGTGCCAGCAGCTACAGCGAAGGACTAGGGCTCAATGAGCAGTTCTTC.

The chain uses TRBV4-1 and TRBJ1-2; TRBD1 is a possible D gene (6 bases). The ends were cut back, 4 bases at V and 6 bases at J, with 24 bases in the middle. CDR3 length: 17 residues. The germline gives CDR1 MGHRA, CDR2 YSYEKL. In DNA, the CDR3 is TGCGCCAGCAGCCTAAACGCTCAAACCGACAGGATAGATGGCTACACCTTC. Translating gives CASSLNAQTDRIDGYTF.

The genes are TRBV7-9 and TRBJ2-7; possibly TRBD1 for D (6 bases). Germline lookup yields CDR1 SEHNR and CDR2 FQNEAQ (reference sequence). V was shortened by 2 bases and J by 3 bases, with 14 bases between the two germline ends. This CDR3 is built from 15 residues. The CDR3 is CASSLIAGADYEQYF. The CDR3 DNA reads TGTGCCAGCAGCTTAATCGCAGGGGCTGACTACGAGCAGTACTTC.

J is TRBJ2-5 and V is TRBV24-1, with 9 bases aligning to TRBD2. TRBJ2-1 explains the end of the DNA better; the J call may be wrong. The germline gives CDR1 KGHDR, CDR2 SFDVKD. The CDR3 has 14 residues. The CDR3 spells CATSVAGAYNEQFF. CDR3 sequence (DNA): TGTGCCACCAGTGTAGCGGGAGCATACAATGAGCAGTTCTTC.